This T cell receptor beta chain stems from a study of blood T cell repertoires in COVID-19. In the study overall: Sources were T cells, B-cell-depleted T cells, or PBMCs; the material itself was cDNA or gDNA.

Between the trimmed V and J ends, which lost 3 bases and 6 bases, there was a span of 9 bases. CDR3 length: 12 residues. Germline lookup yields CDR1 SGDLS and CDR2 YYNGEE. Using immunoSEQ multiplex PCR, the repertoire was profiled, and TCRdb retains in-frame clones only, with some absent. This sample has about 170,000 clones; around nine tenths occur once, and the top ten carry about 0.77%. The receptor was derived from a young woman who had recovered from COVID-19. The sequencing input was PBMCs or T cells enriched from blood (not recorded which). This chain connects TRBV9 to TRBJ1-2; D perhaps matches TRBD1 (6 bases). CDR3 sequence (DNA): TGTGCCAGCAGCGACAGGGTCCATGGCTACACCTTC. Its translation is CASSDRVHGYTF. The full variable domain, with the rest looked up from reference TRBV9 and TRBJ1-2, is DSGVTQTPKHLITATGQRVTLRCSPRSGDLSVYWYQQSLDQGLQFLIQYYNGEERAKGNILERFSAQQFPDLHSELNLSSLELGDSALYFCASSDRVHGYTFGSGTRLTVV.